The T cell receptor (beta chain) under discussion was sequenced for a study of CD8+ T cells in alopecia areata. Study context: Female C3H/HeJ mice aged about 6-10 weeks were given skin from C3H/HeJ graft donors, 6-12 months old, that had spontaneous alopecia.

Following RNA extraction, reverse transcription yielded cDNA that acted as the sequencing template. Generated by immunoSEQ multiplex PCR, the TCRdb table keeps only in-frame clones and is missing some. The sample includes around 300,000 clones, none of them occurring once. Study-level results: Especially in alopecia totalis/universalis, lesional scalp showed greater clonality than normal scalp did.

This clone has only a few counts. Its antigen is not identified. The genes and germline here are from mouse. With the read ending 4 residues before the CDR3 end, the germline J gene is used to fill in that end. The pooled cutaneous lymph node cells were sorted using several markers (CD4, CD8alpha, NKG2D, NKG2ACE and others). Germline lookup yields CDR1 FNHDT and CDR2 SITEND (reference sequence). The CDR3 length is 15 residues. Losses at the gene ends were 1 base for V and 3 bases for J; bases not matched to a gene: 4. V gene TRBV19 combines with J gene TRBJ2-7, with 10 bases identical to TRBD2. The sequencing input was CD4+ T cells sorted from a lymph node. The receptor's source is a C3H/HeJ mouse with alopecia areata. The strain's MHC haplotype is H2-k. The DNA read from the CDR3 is TGTGCCAGCAGTATAAAAGGACTGGGGGTCTAT. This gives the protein CASSIKGLGVY. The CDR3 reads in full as CASSIKGLGVYEQYF.